The 10 T cell receptor beta chains given below trace back to one sample, sequenced in a study of T cell responses to AZD1222 COVID-19 vaccine. The repertoire was sequenced with immunoSEQ multiplex PCR; TCRdb's copy has only in-frame clones and lacks some. The repertoire consists of about 120,000 clones, with 88% occurring once and the leading ten covering about 3.7%. Sample: peripheral blood, taken on day 0 of AZD1222 vaccination. All receptors come from an adult in good health.

This chain links TRBV19 with TRBJ1-6; unclear D gene. Between the trimmed V and J ends, which lost 5 bases and 5 bases, there was a span of 7 bases. From germline, CDR1 is LNHDA and CDR2 SQIVND (reference sequence). The CDR3 is 13 amino acids. As DNA, the CDR3 is TGTGCCAGTAGTGTTCGAAATAATTCACCCCTCCACTTT. Translated: CASSVRNNSPLHF.

The gene calls are TRBV12-3 or TRBV12-4 and TRBJ2-1; D perhaps matches TRBD2 (5 bases). CDR3 length: 13 residues. V was clipped by 6 bases and J by 2 bases, with 8 bases between them. DNA of the CDR3: TGTGCCAGCAGATGGGGAGCCTACAATGAGCAGTTCTTC. Protein sequence: CASRWGAYNEQFF.

V and J are TRBV5-8 and TRBJ2-5; no clear D gene. Germline V gene lookup returns CDR1 SGHTS and CDR2 YDEGEE. Trimming left V 0 bases short and J 3 bases short, with 12 bases between. The CDR3 is 15 residues long. The CDR3 here is CASSLGFGLKETQYF. As DNA, the CDR3 is TGTGCCAGCAGCTTGGGTTTCGGGTTGAAAGAGACCCAGTACTTC. The full variable domain, its missing parts supplied by reference TRBV5-8 and TRBJ2-5, is EAGVTQSPTHLIKTRGQQATLRCSPISGHTSVYWYQQALGLGLQFLLWYDEGEERNRGNFPPRFSGRQFPNYSSELNVNALELEDSALYLCASSLGFGLKETQYFGPGTRLLVL.

The chain joins TRBV20-1 to TRBJ1-2, with TRBD1 as a possible D gene (6 bases). The CDR3 runs 11 residues. Trimming took off 6 bases at V and 4 bases at J, with 9 bases between the two ends. Germline V lookup: CDR1 DFQATT, CDR2 SNEGSKA (reference sequence). CDR3 nucleotides: TGCAGTGCGGGGGCGGGCTATGGCTACACCTTC. Protein sequence: CSAGAGYGYTF.

DNA of the CDR3: TGTGCCAGCAGCCAAGAAGGACGGAACTATAATTCACCCCTCCACTTT. It encodes CASSQEGRNYNSPLHF. J is TRBJ1-6 and V is TRBV14; D gene uncertain. Germline V gives CDR1 SGHDN, CDR2 FVKESK. V gave up 0 bases and J gave up 3 bases, with 9 bases separating them. The CDR3 is 16 residues long.

This clone was found once. V is TRBV11-1 and J is TRBJ1-1, with TRBD1 identical over 9 bases. Trimming cost V 5 bases and J 3 bases; bases outside gene matches: 4. Germline V gene lookup returns CDR1 SGHAT and CDR2 FQDESV (reference sequence). The CDR3 consists of 14 residues. The CDR3, as DNA: TGTGCCAGCAGCGCGCGACAGGGGGACACTGAAGCTTTCTTT. As protein: CASSARQGDTEAFF.

The chain carries TRBV11-2 and TRBJ1-5; D gene unclear. Trimming removed 1 base at V and 2 bases at J, with 6 bases between. Germline CDR1 SGHAT, CDR2 FQNNGV. This CDR3 comprises 14 residues. The CDR3 coding sequence is TGTGCCAGCAGCTTAGTTGGGGGCAATCAGCCCCAGCATTTT. Translation gives CASSLVGGNQPQHF.

The rearrangement uses TRBV19 and TRBJ1-2; D is ambiguous. V gave up 2 bases and J gave up 3 bases, with 13 bases separating them. The length of the CDR3 is 15 residues. Germline CDR1 and CDR2: LNHDA and SQIVND (reference sequence). The CDR3 here is CASSINPLPHYGYTF. CDR3 DNA sequence: TGTGCCAGTAGTATAAACCCTCTACCCCACTATGGCTACACCTTC.

This rearrangement joins TRBV2 to TRBJ1-2, with a possible D match to TRBD1 (5 bases). Between the trimmed V and J ends, which lost 6 bases and 4 bases, there was a span of 18 bases. CDR1 and CDR2 from the germline V gene are SNHLY and FYNNEI. CDR3 length: 15 residues. The CDR3 bases are TGTGCCAGCAGCCCATCCTGGGGGGTCTTCTATGGCTACACCTTC. Its translation is CASSPSWGVFYGYTF.

This sequence joins TRBV3-1 (or the pseudogene TRBV3-2) and TRBJ1-5; TRBD1 might be the D (6 bases). Germline V CDR1 and CDR2: LGHDT, YNNKEL (reference sequence). Trimming removed 1 base at V and 6 bases at J, with 10 bases between. The CDR3 loop spans 14 amino acids. CDR3 in amino acids: CASSQGQGSQPQHF. The CDR3, as DNA: TGTGCCAGCAGCCAAGGGCAGGGGAGTCAGCCCCAGCATTTT.